These 4 T cell receptor beta chains were all obtained from the same sample, sequenced in a study of CD8 T cells in Susac syndrome. After extraction with the RNeasy kit, roughly 0.45 to 1 ug of the RNA was reverse transcribed using random hexamers. Using its own MiXCR run on the immunoSEQ multiplex PCR reads, TCRdb lists one record per CDR3 protein. The sample carries tens of thousands of distinct CDR3 sequences, about 94% recorded once. What was sequenced was CD8+ T cells from PBMCs. The source is a human donor with multiple sclerosis.

This CDR3 is CASSLSGEQYF. The CDR3 nucleotides read TGTGCCAGCAGCCTCTCTGGAGAGCAGTACTTC. V and J are TRBV7-9 and TRBJ2-7; no definite D call. V lost 5 bases to trimming and J lost 7 bases, with 9 bases between them. CDR3 size: 11 residues. The germline V gene encodes CDR1 SEHNR and CDR2 FQNEAQ (reference sequence).

The rearrangement joins TRBV2 to TRBJ2-7; D unresolved. The germline V gene encodes CDR1 SNHLY and CDR2 FYNNEI. V dropped 3 bases and J dropped 1 base, with 7 bases sitting between them. The CDR3 totals 13 residues. The DNA of the CDR3 is TGTGCCAGCAGTGAGTGGCAGTCCTACGAGCAGTACTTC. Amino acids: CASSEWQSYEQYF.

The chain couples TRBV5-4 to TRBJ2-5, with D perhaps TRBD1 or TRBD2 (5 bases each). Germline V gene sequence: CDR1 SGHNT, CDR2 YYREEE (reference sequence). The CDR3 sequence is 15 residues long. V dropped 4 bases and J dropped 1 base, with 14 bases sitting between them. CDR3 protein: CASSLGRAGQETQYF. The CDR3 bases are TGTGCCAGCAGCCTGGGGCGGGCAGGCCAAGAGACCCAGTACTTC.

The chain is built from TRBV6-2 or TRBV6-3 and TRBJ1-1; D may be TRBD1 (5 bases). The germline V gene has CDR1 MNHEY and CDR2 SVGEGT. The CDR3 has 11 residues. V was clipped by 3 bases and J by 10 bases, with 9 bases between them. In nucleotides, the CDR3 is TGTGCCAGCAGTTATCCCGGGGCAGCTTTCTTT. As protein: CASSYPGAAFF.